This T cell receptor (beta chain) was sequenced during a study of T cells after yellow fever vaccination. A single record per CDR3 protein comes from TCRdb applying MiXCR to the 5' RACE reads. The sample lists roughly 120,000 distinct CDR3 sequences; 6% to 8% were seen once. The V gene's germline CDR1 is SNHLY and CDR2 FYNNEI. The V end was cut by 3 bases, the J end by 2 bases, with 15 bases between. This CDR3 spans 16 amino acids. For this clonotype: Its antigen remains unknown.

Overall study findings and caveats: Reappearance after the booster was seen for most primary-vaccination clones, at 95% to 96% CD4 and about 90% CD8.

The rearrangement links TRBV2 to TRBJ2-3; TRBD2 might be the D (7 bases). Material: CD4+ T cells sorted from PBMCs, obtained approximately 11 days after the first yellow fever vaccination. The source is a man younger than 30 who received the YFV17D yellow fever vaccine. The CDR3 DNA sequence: TGTGCCAGCAGTGAGAGGGGGGGGGCCCTCACAGATACGCAGTATTTT. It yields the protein CASSERGGALTDTQYF.